The text below deals with one T cell receptor beta chain. Its antigen is not known. It was with a sample-barcoded 5' primer and a J-beta primer mix that a second PCR of about 6 to 11 cycles was run. TCRdb independently ran MiXCR on the 5' RACE reads; one entry per CDR3 protein. The data show about 1,800,000 distinct CDR3 sequences, 28% seen once. These data belong to a study of blood T cells in healthy people across ages. Study conclusions and caveats: Diversity figures based on one million T cells were deemed too low.

Material: blood. The clonotype originates from a woman between 25 and 40 years old in good health.

CDR3 in DNA: TGTGCCAGCAGCCAAGAGATGGAACAGTTCTTC. As protein: CASSQEMEQFF. The chain uses TRBV3-1 and TRBJ2-1, with D unresolved. CDR1 is LGHDT, CDR2 YNNKEL, per germline (reference sequence). The CDR3 has 11 residues. Trimming took 0 bases from V and 13 from J, leaving 7 bases between them.